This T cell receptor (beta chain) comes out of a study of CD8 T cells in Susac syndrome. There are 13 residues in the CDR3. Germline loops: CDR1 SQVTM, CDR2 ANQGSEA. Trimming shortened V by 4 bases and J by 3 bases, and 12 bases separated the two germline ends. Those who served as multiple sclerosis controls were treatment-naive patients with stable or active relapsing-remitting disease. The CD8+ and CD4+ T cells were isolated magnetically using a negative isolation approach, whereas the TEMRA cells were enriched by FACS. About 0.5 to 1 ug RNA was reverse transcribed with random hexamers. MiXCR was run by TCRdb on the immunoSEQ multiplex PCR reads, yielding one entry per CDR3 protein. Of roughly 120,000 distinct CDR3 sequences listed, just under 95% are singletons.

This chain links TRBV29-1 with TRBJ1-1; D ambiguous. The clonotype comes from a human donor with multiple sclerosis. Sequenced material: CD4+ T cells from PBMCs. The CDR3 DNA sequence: TGCAGCGTTGCCAAACGGCTGGACACTGAAGCTTTCTTT. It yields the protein CSVAKRLDTEAFF.